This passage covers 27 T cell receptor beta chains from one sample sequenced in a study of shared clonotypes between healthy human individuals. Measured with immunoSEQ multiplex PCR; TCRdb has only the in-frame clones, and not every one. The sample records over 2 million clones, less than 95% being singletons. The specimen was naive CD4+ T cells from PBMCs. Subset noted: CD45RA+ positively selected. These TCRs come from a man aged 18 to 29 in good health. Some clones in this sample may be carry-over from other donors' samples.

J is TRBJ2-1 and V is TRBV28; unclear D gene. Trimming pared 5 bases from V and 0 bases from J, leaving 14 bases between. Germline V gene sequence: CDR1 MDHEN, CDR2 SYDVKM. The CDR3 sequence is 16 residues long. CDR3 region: CASSPMSAHSYNEQFF. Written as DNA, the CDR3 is TGTGCCAGCAGTCCAATGAGCGCACACTCCTACAATGAGCAGTTCTTC.

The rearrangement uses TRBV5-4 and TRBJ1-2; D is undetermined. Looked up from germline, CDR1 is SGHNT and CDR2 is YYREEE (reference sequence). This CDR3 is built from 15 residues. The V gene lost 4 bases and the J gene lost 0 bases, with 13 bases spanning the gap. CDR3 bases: TGTGCCAGCAGCCCCGCGGGTCAAGCTAACTATGGCTACACCTTC. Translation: CASSPAGQANYGYTF.

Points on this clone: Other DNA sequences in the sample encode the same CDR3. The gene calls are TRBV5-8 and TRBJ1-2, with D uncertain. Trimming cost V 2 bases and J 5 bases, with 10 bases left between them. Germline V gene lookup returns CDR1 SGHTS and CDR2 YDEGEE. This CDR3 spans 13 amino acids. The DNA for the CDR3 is TGTGCCAGCAGCTTCGGTACGGTATATGGCTACACCTTC. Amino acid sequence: CASSFGTVYGYTF.

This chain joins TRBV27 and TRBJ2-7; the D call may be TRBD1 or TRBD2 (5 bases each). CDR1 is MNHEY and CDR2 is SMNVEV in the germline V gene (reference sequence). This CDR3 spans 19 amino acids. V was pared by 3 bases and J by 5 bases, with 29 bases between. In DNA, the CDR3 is TGTGCCAGCAGTTTCTTTCGGCTCACTAGGGGCAGCTGGCCCCACGAGCAGTACTTC. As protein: CASSFFRLTRGSWPHEQYF.

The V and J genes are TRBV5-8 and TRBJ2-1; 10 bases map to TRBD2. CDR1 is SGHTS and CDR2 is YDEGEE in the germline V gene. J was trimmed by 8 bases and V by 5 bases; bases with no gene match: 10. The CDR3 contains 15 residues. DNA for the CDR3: TGTGCCAGCAGTCCCCTAGCGGGAGTAATCCATGAGCAGTTCTTC. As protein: CASSPLAGVIHEQFF.

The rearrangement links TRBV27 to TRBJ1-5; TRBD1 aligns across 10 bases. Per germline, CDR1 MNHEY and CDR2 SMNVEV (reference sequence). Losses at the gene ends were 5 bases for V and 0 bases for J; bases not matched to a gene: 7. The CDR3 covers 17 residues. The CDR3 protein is CASSPLGQGYSNQPQHF. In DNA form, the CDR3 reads TGTGCCAGCAGTCCGCTGGGACAGGGGTATAGCAATCAGCCCCAGCATTTT.

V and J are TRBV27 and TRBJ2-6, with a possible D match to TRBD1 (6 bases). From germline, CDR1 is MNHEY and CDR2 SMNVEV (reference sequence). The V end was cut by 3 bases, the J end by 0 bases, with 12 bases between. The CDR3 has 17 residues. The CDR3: CASSFAGAISGANVLTF. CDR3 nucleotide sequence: TGTGCCAGCAGTTTTGCAGGGGCGATCTCTGGGGCCAACGTCCTGACTTTC.

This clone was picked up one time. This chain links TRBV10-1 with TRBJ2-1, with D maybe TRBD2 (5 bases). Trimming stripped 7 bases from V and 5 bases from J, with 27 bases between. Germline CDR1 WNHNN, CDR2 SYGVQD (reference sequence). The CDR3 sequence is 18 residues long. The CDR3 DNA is TGCGCCAGCACCAAAATAAAACTAGTTCACCATCGTCACAATGAGCAGTTCTTC. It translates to CASTKIKLVHHRHNEQFF.

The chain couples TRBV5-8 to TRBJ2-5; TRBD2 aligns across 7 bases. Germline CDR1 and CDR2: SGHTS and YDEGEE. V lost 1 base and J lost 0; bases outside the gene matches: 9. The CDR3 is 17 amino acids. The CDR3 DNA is TGTGCCAGCAGCTTGAAACGGGGCGGGAGCTACCAAGAGACCCAGTACTTC. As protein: CASSLKRGGSYQETQYF.

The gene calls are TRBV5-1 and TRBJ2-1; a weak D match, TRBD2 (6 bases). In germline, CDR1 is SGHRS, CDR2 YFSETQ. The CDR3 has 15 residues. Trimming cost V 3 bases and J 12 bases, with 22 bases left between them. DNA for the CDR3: TGCGCCAGCAGCTGGAGGGGACCTAGCTTTCACGGGCAGTTCTTC. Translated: CASSWRGPSFHGQFF.

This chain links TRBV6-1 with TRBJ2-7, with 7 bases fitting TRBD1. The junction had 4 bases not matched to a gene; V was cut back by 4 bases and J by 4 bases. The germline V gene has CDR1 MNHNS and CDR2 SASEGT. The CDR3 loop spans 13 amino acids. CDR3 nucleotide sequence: TGTGCCAGCAGTGTCCGGGACAGTTACGAGCAGTACTTC. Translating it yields CASSVRDSYEQYF.

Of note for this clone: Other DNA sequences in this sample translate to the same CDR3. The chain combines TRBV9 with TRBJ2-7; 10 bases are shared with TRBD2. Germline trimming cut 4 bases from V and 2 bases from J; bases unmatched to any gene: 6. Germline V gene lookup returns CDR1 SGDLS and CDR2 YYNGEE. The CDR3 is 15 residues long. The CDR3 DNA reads TGTGCCAGCAGCACAGGACTAGCGGAGGCCTACGAGCAGTACTTC. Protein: CASSTGLAEAYEQYF.

The CDR3 reads CASSLRRFYNEQFF. DNA for the CDR3: TGTGCCAGCAGCTTACGCAGGTTCTACAATGAGCAGTTCTTC. The chain is built from TRBV7-9 and TRBJ2-1; D is unresolved. The CDR3 sequence is 14 residues long. V was cut by 2 bases and J by 3 bases, with 8 bases left in between. CDR1 is SEHNR and CDR2 is FQNEAQ in the germline V gene (reference sequence).

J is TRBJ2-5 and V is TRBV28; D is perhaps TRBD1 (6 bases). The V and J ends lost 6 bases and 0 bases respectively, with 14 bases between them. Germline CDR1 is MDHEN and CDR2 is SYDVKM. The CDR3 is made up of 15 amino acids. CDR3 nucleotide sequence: TGTGCCAGCAGGACACAGGGTTTGGACCAAGAGACCCAGTACTTC. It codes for CASRTQGLDQETQYF.

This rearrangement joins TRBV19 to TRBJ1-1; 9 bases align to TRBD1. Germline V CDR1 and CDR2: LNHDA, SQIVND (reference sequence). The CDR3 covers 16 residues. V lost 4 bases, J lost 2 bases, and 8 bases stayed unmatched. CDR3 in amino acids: CASSTRYRGQNTEAFF. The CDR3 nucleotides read TGTGCCAGTAGTACCAGATACAGGGGGCAAAACACTGAAGCTTTCTTT.

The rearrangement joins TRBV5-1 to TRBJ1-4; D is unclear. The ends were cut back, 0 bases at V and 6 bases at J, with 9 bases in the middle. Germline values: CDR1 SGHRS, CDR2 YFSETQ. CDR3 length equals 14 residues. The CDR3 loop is CASSLGTSYEKLFF. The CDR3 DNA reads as TGCGCCAGCAGCTTGGGTACATCTTATGAAAAACTGTTTTTT.

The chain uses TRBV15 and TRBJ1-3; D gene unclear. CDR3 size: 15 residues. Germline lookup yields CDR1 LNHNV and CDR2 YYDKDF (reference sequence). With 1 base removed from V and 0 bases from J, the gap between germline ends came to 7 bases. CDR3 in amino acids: CATSRGTPSGNTIYF. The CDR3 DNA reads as TGTGCCACCAGCAGAGGAACCCCCTCTGGAAACACCATATATTTT.

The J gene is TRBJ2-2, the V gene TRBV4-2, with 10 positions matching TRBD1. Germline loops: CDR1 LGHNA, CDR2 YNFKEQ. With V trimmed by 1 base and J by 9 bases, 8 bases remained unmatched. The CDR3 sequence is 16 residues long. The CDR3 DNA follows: TGTGCCAGCAGCCAAGTCGGGACAGGGGCTTTGCGGGAGCTGTTTTTT. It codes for CASSQVGTGALRELFF.

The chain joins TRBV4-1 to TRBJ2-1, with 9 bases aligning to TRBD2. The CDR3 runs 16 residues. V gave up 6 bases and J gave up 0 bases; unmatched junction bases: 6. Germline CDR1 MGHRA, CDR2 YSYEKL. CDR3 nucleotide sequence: TGCGCCAGCAGAGCAGAGCGGGGGGCCTCCTACAATGAGCAGTTCTTC. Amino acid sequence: CASRAERGASYNEQFF.

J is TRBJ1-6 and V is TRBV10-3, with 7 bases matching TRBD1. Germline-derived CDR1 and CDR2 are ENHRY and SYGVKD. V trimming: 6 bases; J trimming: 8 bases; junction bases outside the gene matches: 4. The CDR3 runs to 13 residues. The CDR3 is CAIRGTEDSPLHF. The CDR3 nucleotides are TGTGCCATCAGAGGGACAGAAGATTCACCCCTCCACTTT.

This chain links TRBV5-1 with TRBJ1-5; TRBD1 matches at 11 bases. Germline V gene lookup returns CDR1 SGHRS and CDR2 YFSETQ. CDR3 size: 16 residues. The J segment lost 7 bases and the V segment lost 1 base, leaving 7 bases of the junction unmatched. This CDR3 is CASSLHGTGGEQPQHF. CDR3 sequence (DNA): TGCGCCAGCAGCTTGCACGGGACAGGGGGTGAACAGCCCCAGCATTTT.

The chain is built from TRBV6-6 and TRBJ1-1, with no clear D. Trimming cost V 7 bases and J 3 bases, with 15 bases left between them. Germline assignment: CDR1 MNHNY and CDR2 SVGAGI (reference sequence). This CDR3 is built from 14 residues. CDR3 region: CASKSIIRYTEAFF. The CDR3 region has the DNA TGTGCCAGCAAGTCTATTATTAGGTACACTGAAGCTTTCTTT.

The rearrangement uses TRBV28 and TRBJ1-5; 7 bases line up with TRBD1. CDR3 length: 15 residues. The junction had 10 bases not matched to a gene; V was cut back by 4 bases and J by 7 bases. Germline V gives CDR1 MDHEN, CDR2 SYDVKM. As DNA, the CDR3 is TGTGCCAGCAGTTCCCGACAGGGACTCTGGCAGCCCCAGCATTTT. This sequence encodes CASSSRQGLWQPQHF.

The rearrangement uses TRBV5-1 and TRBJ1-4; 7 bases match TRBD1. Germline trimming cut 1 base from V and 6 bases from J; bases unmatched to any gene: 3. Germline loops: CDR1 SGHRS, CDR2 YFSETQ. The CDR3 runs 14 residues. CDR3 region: CASSLFRGDEKLFF. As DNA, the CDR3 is TGCGCCAGCAGCTTGTTCAGGGGGGATGAAAAACTGTTTTTT.

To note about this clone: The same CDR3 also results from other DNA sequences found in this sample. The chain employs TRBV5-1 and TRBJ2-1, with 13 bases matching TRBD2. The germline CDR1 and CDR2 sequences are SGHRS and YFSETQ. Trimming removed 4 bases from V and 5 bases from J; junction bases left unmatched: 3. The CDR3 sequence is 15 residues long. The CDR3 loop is CASSPGTSGDNEQFF. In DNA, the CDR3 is TGCGCCAGCAGCCCCGGGACTAGCGGGGACAATGAGCAGTTCTTC.

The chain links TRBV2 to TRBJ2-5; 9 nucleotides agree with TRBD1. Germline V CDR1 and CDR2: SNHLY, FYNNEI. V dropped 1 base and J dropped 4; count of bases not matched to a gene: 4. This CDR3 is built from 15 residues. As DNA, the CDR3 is TGTGCCAGCAGTGAAGTGACAGGGGGTGGAGAGACCCAGTACTTC. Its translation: CASSEVTGGGETQYF.

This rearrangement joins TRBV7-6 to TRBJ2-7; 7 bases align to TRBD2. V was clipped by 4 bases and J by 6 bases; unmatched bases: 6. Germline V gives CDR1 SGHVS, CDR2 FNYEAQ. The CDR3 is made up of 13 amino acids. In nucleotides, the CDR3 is TGTGCCAGCAGCTCGGTTTTAGCGGGCGAGCAGTACTTC. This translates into CASSSVLAGEQYF.